The T cell receptor beta chain described here comes from a study of identical twins. TCRdb re-called the 5' RACE reads with MiXCR, one entry per CDR3 protein. The sample consists of 350,000 to 600,000 distinct CDR3 sequences, over 12% of them appearing once. This CDR3 has 13 residues. Trimming stripped 7 bases from V and 5 bases from J, with 14 bases between. Germline V CDR1 and CDR2: SGHDN, FVKESK. The data were also submitted as part of a second study, on yellow fever vaccine responses in identical twins. Per that study: Twins reportedly showed a vaccine T cell response that seemed partly convergent and partly personalized.

The rearrangement joins TRBV14 to TRBJ2-5; possible D gene TRBD1, 6 bases. This TCR came from a woman aged 18-29 years in good health. Sequencing input: CD4+ T cells sorted from blood. The CDR3 is CASNRDRGETQYF. CDR3 bases: TGTGCCAGCAACCGGGATAGGGGGGAGACCCAGTACTTC.